This paragraph covers one T cell receptor beta chain sequence. Antigen specificity is unknown. This sample was included in a study of CD8+ T cells in alopecia areata. Overall study findings and caveats: TCRs were shared less clearly across patients than in mice, possibly for HLA-related reasons.

The sorting of PBMCs gave CD4+ and CD8+ T cells. In each case, RNA was isolated and then reverse transcribed into cDNA as the sequencing template. Clones were sequenced by immunoSEQ multiplex PCR, and TCRdb holds only the in-frame ones, with some missing. The table has 90,000 to 130,000 clones, almost 60% seen once. Per germline, CDR1 PRHDT and CDR2 FYEKMQ (reference sequence). The CDR3 contains 17 residues. After removal of 2 bases from V and 4 bases from J, the junction contained 7 bases not matched to a gene. Input material: CD8+ T cells sorted from blood. The chain has TRBV13 and TRBJ2-5; 13 nucleotides line up with TRBD2. The TCR sequence derives from a human donor in good health. The CDR3 here is CASSLLLAGGPRETQYF. The CDR3 DNA reads as TGTGCCAGCAGCTTACTACTAGCGGGGGGGCCACGAGAGACCCAGTACTTC.